One and the same sample provided the 29 T cell receptor beta chains below, sequenced in a study of response to subunit inactivated influenza vaccine. TCRdb reprocessed the RT-PCR reads via MiXCR and lists one record per CDR3 protein. The sample lists 800,000 to 1,000,000 distinct CDR3 sequences, 21% occurring once. The sequencing here drew on PBMCs from blood, taken approximately 5 days after vaccination. Receptors originate from a man in his forties or fifties who received an inactivated influenza vaccine.

The chain uses TRBV5-1 and TRBJ2-7; 11 positions agree with TRBD2. This CDR3 is 18 amino acids long. Germline CDR1 SGHRS, CDR2 YFSETQ. The V and J ends lost 4 bases and 1 base, in that order; junction bases with no gene match: 13. The DNA of the CDR3 is TGCGCCAGCAGCCTCCAGATGACTAGCGGGGTGAGTTCCTACGAGCAGTACTTC. This gives the protein CASSLQMTSGVSSYEQYF.

The chain's CDR3 is CAISESGDRGTSGANVLTF. The CDR3 DNA reads as TGTGCCATCAGTGAGTCCGGGGACAGGGGTACCTCTGGGGCCAACGTCCTGACTTTC. This rearrangement joins TRBV10-3 to TRBJ2-6; 10 bases agree with TRBD1. The CDR3 sequence is 19 residues long. The V gene's germline CDR1 is ENHRY and CDR2 SYGVKD. With V trimmed by 0 bases and J by 0 bases, 5 bases remained unmatched.

The chain links TRBV7-2 to TRBJ2-3; 8 bases are a match to TRBD2. The CDR3 runs to 16 residues. Germline V gene lookup returns CDR1 SGHTA and CDR2 FQGNSA. Germline trimming cut 6 bases from V and 1 base from J; bases unmatched to any gene: 9. The CDR3 loop reads CASRQGTSPGTDTQYF. The CDR3, as DNA: TGTGCCAGCAGACAAGGGACTAGTCCCGGCACAGATACGCAGTATTTT.

The table lists this clonotype with a few counts. The V call is TRBV12-3 or TRBV12-4, the J call TRBJ2-3, with a tentative D call TRBD1 (6 bases). The CDR3 consists of 16 residues. Trimming removed 3 bases at V and 4 bases at J, with 17 bases between. The CDR3 here is CASSLGDTSGADTQYF. CDR3 nucleotide sequence: TGTGCCAGCAGTTTGGGGGACACTTCTGGGGCAGATACGCAGTATTTT.

The chain's CDR3 is CASSLTAGTSGRVLTPTDTQYF. In nucleotides, the CDR3 is TGTGCCAGCAGCTTAACGGCGGGGACTAGCGGGAGGGTCCTCACACCCACAGATACGCAGTATTTT. This chain connects TRBV7-3 to TRBJ2-3, with 16 positions matching TRBD2. The CDR3 has 22 residues. V gave up 0 bases and J gave up 2 bases; unmatched junction bases: 14. From germline, CDR1 is SGHTA and CDR2 FQGTGA. The full variable domain, with the rest looked up from reference TRBV7-3 and TRBJ2-3, is GAGVSQTPSNKVTEKGKYVELRCDPISGHTALYWYRQSLGQGPEFLIYFQGTGAADDSGLPNDRFFAVRPEGSVSTLKIQRTERGDSAVYLCASSLTAGTSGRVLTPTDTQYFGPGTRLTVL.

This clonotype was observed a few times. V gene TRBV20-1 combines with J gene TRBJ2-7; TRBD1 might be the D (5 bases). V lost 8 bases, J lost 4 bases, and 12 bases lay in between. Germline CDR1 and CDR2: DFQATT and SNEGSKA (reference sequence). The length of the CDR3 is 11 residues. The CDR3 reads CSFDRSYEQYF. DNA of the CDR3: TGCAGTTTCGACAGAAGTTACGAGCAGTACTTC.

This clonotype has a handful of counts. The genes are TRBV11-2 and TRBJ2-1, with 8 positions matching TRBD2. The V segment lost 5 bases and the J segment 4 bases; nucleotides outside the gene matches: 16. Germline CDR1 is SGHAT and CDR2 is FQNNGV. The CDR3 runs to 18 residues. CDR3 DNA sequence: TGTGCCAGCAGCCAACCTGGAGGCCTAGCGGGCGCATACAATGAGCAGTTCTTC. It codes for CASSQPGGLAGAYNEQFF.

This clonotype has more than one count but fewer than ten. The chain couples TRBV28 to TRBJ2-1; maybe TRBD2 (6 bases). The CDR3 has 12 amino acids. Trimming left V 10 bases short and J 1 base short, with 8 bases between. Per germline, CDR1 MDHEN and CDR2 SYDVKM. The CDR3 nucleotides are TGTGCCACTGGGGGGTCCTACAATGAGCAGTTCTTC. It codes for CATGGSYNEQFF.

The DNA of the CDR3 is TGCGCCAGCAGCTGGAACAGGAACACTGAAGCTTTCTTT. This codes for CASSWNRNTEAFF. The genes are TRBV5-1 and TRBJ1-1; D gene unclear. The CDR3 loop spans 13 amino acids. Looked up from germline, CDR1 is SGHRS and CDR2 is YFSETQ. V lost 3 bases to trimming and J lost 1 base, with 7 bases between them. The complete variable domain, with remaining parts taken from reference TRBV5-1 and TRBJ1-1, reads KAGVTQTPRYLIKTRGQQVTLSCSPISGHRSVSWYQQTPGQGLQFLFEYFSETQRNKGNFPGRFSGRQFSNSRSEMNVSTLELGDSALYLCASSWNRNTEAFFGQGTRLTVV.

This clonotype was counted only a few times. The rearrangement links TRBV4-1 to TRBJ1-4; 9 nucleotides match TRBD1. V shed 7 bases, J shed 7 bases, and the junction held 28 bases outside the gene matches. CDR1 and CDR2 (germline): MGHRA, YSYEKL. The CDR3 runs to 21 residues. CDR3 residues: CASTSLPGQGVSKSRGEKLFF. In DNA, the CDR3 is TGCGCCAGCACCTCCCTCCCGGGACAGGGTGTATCCAAGAGTAGAGGTGAAAAACTGTTTTTT.

The chain links TRBV4-2 to TRBJ2-1; perhaps TRBD2 as D (5 bases). CDR1 and CDR2 (germline): LGHNA, YNFKEQ. V was shortened by 2 bases and J by 10 bases, with 12 bases between the two germline ends. This CDR3 contains 13 residues. For the CDR3, the DNA is TGTGCCAGCAGCCAATCGTGGCGGGCAGAGCAGTTCTTC. Amino acids: CASSQSWRAEQFF.

This clonotype was detected only a few times. The chain carries TRBV11-2 and TRBJ1-6; D ambiguous. The CDR3 loop spans 17 amino acids. V was shortened by 7 bases and J by 0 bases, with 16 bases between the two germline ends. The germline CDR1 and CDR2 sequences are SGHAT and FQNNGV. The CDR3 region is CASTHIASSSYNSPLHF. CDR3 DNA: TGTGCCAGCACCCATATAGCTTCGAGCTCCTATAATTCACCCCTCCACTTT.

This clonotype was seen a handful of times. The chain recombines TRBV20-1 with TRBJ2-5, with D possibly matching TRBD1 (5 bases). Germline V gene data show CDR1 as DFQATT and CDR2 as SNEGSKA (reference sequence). V was shortened by 5 bases and J by 0 bases, with 16 bases between the two germline ends. CDR3 length: 15 residues. The CDR3 spells CSALGAPGDQETQYF. In DNA, the CDR3 is TGCAGTGCTCTTGGGGCCCCCGGTGACCAAGAGACCCAGTACTTC.

There are a few counts of this clonotype. The chain is built from TRBV15 and TRBJ2-7; D is unclear. This CDR3 is built from 14 residues. Germline V gene lookup returns CDR1 LNHNV and CDR2 YYDKDF (reference sequence). Trimming removed 1 base at V and 4 bases at J, with 11 bases between. The CDR3: CATSRGTDDYEQYF. The DNA for the CDR3 is TGTGCCACCAGCAGAGGGACGGATGATTACGAGCAGTACTTC.

V usage is TRBV10-3 and J usage is TRBJ2-7; D is uncertain. Trimming stripped 4 bases from V and 0 bases from J, with 10 bases between. This CDR3 region has 14 residues. Germline-derived CDR1 and CDR2 are ENHRY and SYGVKD. CDR3 nucleotide sequence: TGTGCCATCAGTGGGCAGGTTTCCTCCTACGAGCAGTACTTC. It translates to CAISGQVSSYEQYF.

The chain uses TRBV20-1 and TRBJ2-3; perhaps TRBD2 as D (5 bases). This CDR3 has 14 amino acids. Per the germline V gene, CDR1 is DFQATT and CDR2 is SNEGSKA (reference sequence). The germline V and J ends were trimmed by 5 bases and 0 bases, with 12 bases remaining between them. The CDR3 region has the DNA TGCAGTGCTTTTAGCGTCTCTAGCACAGATACGCAGTATTTT. This encodes CSAFSVSSTDTQYF.

This clonotype was seen at least ten times. V gene TRBV29-1 combines with J gene TRBJ2-7; 9 bases agree with TRBD1. Trimming cost V 4 bases and J 2 bases; bases outside gene matches: 0. Per germline, CDR1 SQVTM and CDR2 ANQGSEA. This CDR3 spans 12 amino acids. DNA of the CDR3: TGCAGCGTTGGGACAGGGGCCTACGAGCAGTACTTC. Its protein is CSVGTGAYEQYF.

The table lists this clonotype with many counts. This chain connects TRBV7-9 to TRBJ2-7; D possibly corresponds to TRBD2 (5 bases). Trimming took off 2 bases at V and 2 bases at J, with 13 bases between the two ends. Germline loops: CDR1 SEHNR, CDR2 FQNEAQ (reference sequence). The CDR3 runs 15 residues. The CDR3 DNA reads TGTGCCAGCAGCTTAAACGTCGGGGAAACCTACGAGCAGTACTTC. The encoded protein is CASSLNVGETYEQYF. Full variable domain (outside the CDR3, taken from reference TRBV7-9 and TRBJ2-7): DTGVSQNPRHKITKRGQNVTFRCDPISEHNRLYWYRQTLGQGPEFLTYFQNEAQLEKSRLLSDRFSAERPKGSFSTLEIQRTEQGDSAMYLCASSLNVGETYEQYFGPGTRLTVT.

This clonotype was recorded at least ten times. The V and J genes are TRBV12-3 or TRBV12-4 and TRBJ2-1; TRBD1 aligns across 7 bases. With V trimmed by 7 bases and J by 8 bases, 5 bases remained unmatched. The CDR3 runs 12 residues. In nucleotides, the CDR3 is TGTGCCAGCATTAGACAGGGCCATGAGCAGTTCTTC. Its translation is CASIRQGHEQFF.

This clonotype has just a few counts. The chain is built from TRBV5-6 and TRBJ1-1; no reliable D call. Trimming removed 4 bases at V and 2 bases at J, with 12 bases between. Per the germline V gene, CDR1 is SGHDT and CDR2 is YYEEEE. The CDR3 has 14 residues. The CDR3 DNA sequence: TGTGCCAGCAGCCCAGTACGGAGTAACACTGAAGCTTTCTTT. Its translation is CASSPVRSNTEAFF.

This clonotype was recorded a few times. The CDR3 coding sequence is TGTGCCAGCAGCCAAGATAGTTACGATTACGAGCAGTACTTC. Encoded protein: CASSQDSYDYEQYF. The chain couples TRBV4-2 to TRBJ2-7; D ambiguous. The V gene lost 0 bases and the J gene lost 4 bases, with 10 bases spanning the gap. Per the germline V gene, CDR1 is LGHNA and CDR2 is YNFKEQ. The CDR3 has 14 amino acids.

This clonotype was recorded at least ten times. The chain couples TRBV4-1 to TRBJ2-3, with 10 bases lining up with TRBD1. Germline V gene sequence: CDR1 MGHRA, CDR2 YSYEKL. The CDR3 is 15 residues long. Trimming at V came to 2 bases and at J to 6 bases, leaving 5 bases not matched to a gene. The CDR3 coding sequence is TGCGCCAGCAGCCAAATCGGGACAGGGGATGATACGCAGTATTTT. This gives the protein CASSQIGTGDDTQYF.

This clonotype was seen only a few times. The chain is built from TRBV5-4 and TRBJ1-2; unclear D gene. The CDR3 sequence is 16 residues long. The germline V gene encodes CDR1 SGHNT and CDR2 YYREEE (reference sequence). V was shortened by 3 bases and J by 6 bases, with 21 bases between the two germline ends. The CDR3 region is CASSYSQPGGLDGYTF. The CDR3 bases are TGTGCCAGCAGCTACTCACAGCCTGGAGGGTTGGATGGCTACACCTTC.

In its sample, this clonotype was seen a few times. V is TRBV5-1 and J is TRBJ2-3, with D tentatively TRBD2 (5 bases). Trimming shortened V by 5 bases and J by 5 bases, and 24 bases separated the two germline ends. The CDR3 has 17 residues. CDR1 and CDR2 (germline): SGHRS, YFSETQ. The CDR3 sequence: CASRKGLRGSVGDTQYF. CDR3 DNA: TGCGCCAGCAGGAAGGGCCTCCGGGGTTCCGTCGGAGATACGCAGTATTTT. The full variable domain, with the rest looked up from reference TRBV5-1 and TRBJ2-3, is KAGVTQTPRYLIKTRGQQVTLSCSPISGHRSVSWYQQTPGQGLQFLFEYFSETQRNKGNFPGRFSGRQFSNSRSEMNVSTLELGDSALYLCASRKGLRGSVGDTQYFGPGTRLTVL.

J is TRBJ2-5 and V is TRBV24-1; maybe TRBD1 (6 bases). V was clipped by 3 bases and J by 2 bases, with 15 bases between them. The CDR3 runs to 16 residues. Per the germline V gene, CDR1 is KGHDR and CDR2 is SFDVKD. The CDR3 sequence: CATSDASTGYQETQYF. CDR3 in DNA: TGTGCCACCAGTGATGCTTCGACAGGTTATCAAGAGACCCAGTACTTC.

The chain is built from TRBV29-1 and TRBJ1-2; possible D gene TRBD1, 5 bases. This CDR3 has 13 amino acids. Germline-derived CDR1 and CDR2 are SQVTM and ANQGSEA. Trimming cost V 2 bases and J 2 bases, with 9 bases left between them. CDR3 coding DNA: TGCAGCGTTGAACCCAAGGGGAACTATGGCTACACCTTC. Its protein product is CSVEPKGNYGYTF.

This clonotype was recorded at least ten times. This chain joins TRBV19 and TRBJ2-1; D gene unclear. V lost 5 bases and J lost 2, with 7 bases in between. CDR1 and CDR2 (germline): LNHDA, SQIVND (reference sequence). This CDR3 comprises 13 residues. Here the CDR3 reads CASSVRPYNEQFF. CDR3 nucleotides: TGTGCCAGTAGTGTCCGGCCCTACAATGAGCAGTTCTTC.

A few counts support this clonotype. The V and J genes are TRBV28 and TRBJ2-5; 7 bases are shared with TRBD1. CDR3 length equals 15 residues. V trimming: 4 bases; J trimming: 1 base; junction bases outside the gene matches: 6. In germline, CDR1 is MDHEN, CDR2 SYDVKM. The CDR3 spells CASSSAGGSQETQYF. CDR3 sequence (DNA): TGTGCCAGCAGTTCGGCAGGGGGTAGCCAAGAGACCCAGTACTTC.

This chain connects TRBV12-3 or TRBV12-4 to TRBJ2-1; D is uncertain. Trimming took off 5 bases at V and 15 bases at J, with 20 bases between the two ends. The CDR3 contains 13 residues. CDR3 loop: CASSGPRGRIRFF. The CDR3 nucleotides read TGTGCCAGCAGTGGACCCCGTGGTAGAATCCGGTTCTTC.